The 7 T cell receptor beta chains below were found in one sample sequenced in a study of shared clonotypes between healthy human individuals. The assay was immunoSEQ multiplex PCR, and TCRdb's table has in-frame clones only and misses some. The sample includes hundreds of thousands of clones, about 74% of them seen just once. The sequencing sample was made of memory CD4+ T cells sorted from blood. Subset: CD45RA-negative fraction. These receptors were obtained from a woman in her twenties or thirties in good health.

This clone came up a few times. The chain is built from TRBV11-2 and TRBJ1-2; no definite D call. CDR3 length: 12 residues. The V gene lost 5 bases and the J gene lost 3 bases, with 7 bases spanning the gap. Germline assignment: CDR1 SGHAT and CDR2 FQNNGV. The DNA for the CDR3 is TGTGCCAGCAGCCCCGGGGACTATGGCTACACCTTC. As protein: CASSPGDYGYTF.

The CDR3 loop is CASGGPGSSQPQHF. The CDR3 DNA sequence: TGTGCCAGCGGTGGACCGGGGAGTTCTCAGCCCCAGCATTTT. V gene TRBV25-1 combines with J gene TRBJ1-5; D gene uncertain. CDR1 and CDR2 (germline): MGHDK, SYGVNS. The CDR3 totals 14 residues. Trimming pared 8 bases from V and 6 bases from J, leaving 17 bases between. Filled out from reference TRBV25-1 and TRBJ1-5, the complete variable domain reads EADIYQTPRYLVIGTGKKITLECSQTMGHDKMYWYQQDPGMELHLIHYSYGVNSTEKGDLSSESTVSRIRTEHFPLTLESARPSHTSQYLCASGGPGSSQPQHFGDGTRLSIL.

CDR3 sequence reads: CASNSGLAGVGTQYF. Here the CDR3 DNA reads TGTGCCAGCAACTCGGGACTAGCGGGAGTTGGTACGCAGTATTTT. The chain employs TRBV2 and TRBJ2-3, with 14 bases identical to TRBD2. Trimming took 7 bases from V and 8 from J; bases not matched to a gene: 8. The CDR3 extends over 15 amino acids. Germline CDR1 reads SNHLY; CDR2 reads FYNNEI.

This chain connects TRBV7-6 to TRBJ1-3; D unresolved. Deletions cut 5 bases from V and 4 bases from J, with 12 bases between. This CDR3 has 14 residues. From germline, CDR1 is SGHVS and CDR2 FNYEAQ. The CDR3 sequence: CASSPEWAGNTIYF. CDR3 in DNA: TGTGCCAGCAGCCCAGAGTGGGCCGGAAACACCATATATTTT.

This clone has just a few counts. The chain carries TRBV4-1 and TRBJ1-2; tentative D call: TRBD1 (6 bases). The CDR3 spans 14 residues. The ends were cut back, 0 bases at V and 8 bases at J, with 13 bases in the middle. Germline V gene sequence: CDR1 MGHRA, CDR2 YSYEKL. The CDR3 here is CASSQDGGVGGYTF. CDR3 coding DNA: TGCGCCAGCAGCCAAGACGGGGGCGTAGGGGGCTACACCTTC.

The V call is TRBV7-3, the J call TRBJ1-6, with 9 bases aligning to TRBD1. V dropped 5 bases and J dropped 6; count of bases not matched to a gene: 2. The length of the CDR3 is 14 residues. Germline CDR1 and CDR2: SGHTA and FQGTGA. In nucleotides, the CDR3 is TGTGCCAGCAGCGCGGGACAGGGTAATTCACCCCTCCACTTT. Translated, it gives CASSAGQGNSPLHF.

The rearrangement joins TRBV15 to TRBJ1-1; D perhaps matches TRBD1 (6 bases). Germline CDR1 LNHNV, CDR2 YYDKDF (reference sequence). Deletions cut 3 bases from V and 10 bases from J, with 12 bases between. The CDR3 contains 12 residues. The CDR3 region has the DNA TGTGCCACCAGCAGTAAACAGGGAGCAGCTTTCTTT. This codes for CATSSKQGAAFF. Using reference TRBV15 and TRBJ1-1 for the parts outside the CDR3, the full variable domain is DAMVIQNPRYQVTQFGKPVTLSCSQTLNHNVMYWYQQKSSQAPKLLFHYYDKDFNNEADTPDNFQSRRPNTSFCFLDIRSPGLGDTAMYLCATSSKQGAAFFGQGTRLTVV.